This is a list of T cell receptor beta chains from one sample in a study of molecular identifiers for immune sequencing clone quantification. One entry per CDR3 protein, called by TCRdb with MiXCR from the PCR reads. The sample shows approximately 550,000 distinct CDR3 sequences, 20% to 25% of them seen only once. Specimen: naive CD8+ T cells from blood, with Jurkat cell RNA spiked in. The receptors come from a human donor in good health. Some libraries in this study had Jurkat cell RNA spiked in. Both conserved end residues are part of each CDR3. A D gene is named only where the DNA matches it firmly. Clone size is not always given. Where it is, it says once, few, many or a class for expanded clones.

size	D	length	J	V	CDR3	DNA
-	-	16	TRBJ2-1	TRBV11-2	CASSLDISGTDNEQFF	TGTGCCAGCAGCTTAGATATTAGCGGGACAGACAATGAGCAGTTCTTC
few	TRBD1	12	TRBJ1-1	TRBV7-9	CASSLEGTDAFF	TGTGCCAGCAGCTTAGAGGGGACAGACGCTTTCTTT
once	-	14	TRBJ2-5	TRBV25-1	CASMAWGGPETQYF	TGTGCCAGCATGGCGTGGGGTGGACCGGAGACCCAGTACTTC
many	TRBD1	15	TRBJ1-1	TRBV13	CASSSGGQGRAEAFF	TGTGCCAGCAGCTCGGGAGGACAGGGTAGGGCTGAAGCTTTCTTT
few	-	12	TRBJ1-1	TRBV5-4	CASSSQHTEAFF	TGTGCCAGCAGCTCCCAACACACTGAAGCTTTCTTT
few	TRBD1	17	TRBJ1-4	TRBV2	CASSAWDRAVTNEKLFF	TGTGCCAGCAGTGCCTGGGACAGGGCGGTAACTAATGAAAAACTGTTTTTT
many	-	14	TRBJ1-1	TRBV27	CASSFRAPDAEAFF	TGTGCCAGCAGTTTCCGGGCCCCAGACGCTGAAGCTTTCTTT
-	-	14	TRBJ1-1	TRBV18	CASSPLGDYTEAFF	TGTGCCAGCTCACCTCTAGGAGATTACACTGAAGCTTTCTTT
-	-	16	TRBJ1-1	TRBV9	CASSVWGKGVDAEAFF	TGTGCCAGCAGCGTTTGGGGTAAAGGAGTGGACGCTGAAGCTTTCTTT
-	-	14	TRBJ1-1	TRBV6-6	CASILSAGETEAFF	TGTGCCAGCATCTTAAGCGCCGGAGAAACTGAAGCTTTCTTT
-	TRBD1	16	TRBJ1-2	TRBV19	CASSIPGTATPYGYAF	TGTGCCAGTAGTATACCCGGGACAGCAACACCATATGGCTACGCCTTC
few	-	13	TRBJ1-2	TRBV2	CASSPPVGYGYTF	TGTGCCAGCAGTCCCCCCGTGGGCTATGGCTACACCTTC
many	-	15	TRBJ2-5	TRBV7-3	CASSPTGSLRETQYF	TGTGCCAGCAGTCCAACTGGATCCCTTCGAGAGACCCAGTACTTC
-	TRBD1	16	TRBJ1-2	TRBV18	CASSPPVGTEKFGYTF	TGTGCCAGCTCACCACCGGTGGGGACAGAAAAATTCGGCTACACCTTC
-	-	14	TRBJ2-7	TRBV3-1	CASSPDTNPYEQYF	TGTGCCAGCAGCCCTGACACAAACCCCTACGAGCAGTACTTC
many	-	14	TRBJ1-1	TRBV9	CASSVEGAAQGAFF	TGTGCCAGCAGCGTAGAAGGTGCCGCCCAAGGAGCTTTCTTT
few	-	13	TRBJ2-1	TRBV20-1	CSAKGTDYNEQFF	TGCAGTGCTAAGGGGACCGACTACAATGAGCAGTTCTTC
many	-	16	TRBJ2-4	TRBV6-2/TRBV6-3	CASSYADLGTKNIQYF	TGTGCCAGCAGTTACGCGGATCTTGGAACCAAAAACATTCAGTACTTC
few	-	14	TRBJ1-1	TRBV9	CASSVVGGYTEAFF	TGTGCCAGCAGCGTAGTTGGAGGGTATACTGAAGCTTTCTTT
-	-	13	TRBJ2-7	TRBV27	CVSSLTGALEQYF	TGTGTCAGCAGTCTCACCGGTGCCCTCGAGCAGTACTTC
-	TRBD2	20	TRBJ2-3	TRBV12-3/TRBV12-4	CASSFPGGLAGGEVGDTQYF	TGTGCCAGCAGTTTCCCCGGAGGACTAGCGGGAGGTGAGGTTGGAGATACGCAGTATTTT
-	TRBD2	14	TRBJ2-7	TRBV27	CASAPASGVYEQYF	TGTGCCAGCGCCCCGGCTAGCGGGGTGTACGAGCAGTACTTC
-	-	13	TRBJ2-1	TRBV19	CASSNGIPYEQFF	TGTGCCAGTAGTAACGGCATTCCTTATGAGCAGTTCTTC
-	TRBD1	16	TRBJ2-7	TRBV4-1	CASSQVWTGRTYEQYF	TGCGCCAGCAGCCAAGTATGGACAGGGAGAACCTACGAGCAGTACTTC
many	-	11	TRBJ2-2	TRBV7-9	CASSLNGELFF	TGTGCCAGCAGTCTGAACGGGGAGCTGTTTTTT
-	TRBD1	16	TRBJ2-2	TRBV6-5	CASSQGVSLSTGELFF	TGTGCCAGCTCCCAGGGGGTCTCGCTGAGCACCGGGGAGCTGTTTTTT
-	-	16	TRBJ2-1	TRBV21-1	CASSKGAPGPYNEQFF	TGTGCCAGCAGCAAAGGCGCTCCGGGCCCCTACAATGAGCAGTTCTTC
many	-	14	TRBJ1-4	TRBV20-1	CSAREWGTNEKLFF	TGCAGTGCTAGAGAGTGGGGGACTAATGAAAAACTGTTTTTT